These 3 T cell receptor beta chains originate from one sample sequenced in a study of OX40 agonist ivuxolimab in advanced cancers. The assay was immunoSEQ multiplex PCR, and TCRdb's table has in-frame clones only and misses some. Among 40,000 to 65,000 clones listed, 80% to 85% were seen once. This specimen consisted of CD4+ or CD8+ T cells sorted from blood, obtained in a trial of the OX40 agonist ivuxolimab. The receptors stem from an adult with an advanced solid tumor such as melanoma, head and neck, liver or kidney cancer.

The V gene is TRBV30, the J gene TRBJ2-2, with D possibly being TRBD2 (6 bases). The germline V gene has CDR1 GTSNPN and CDR2 SVGIG (reference sequence). V lost 6 bases and J lost 0, with 14 bases in between. This CDR3 is built from 15 residues. DNA for the CDR3: TGTGCCTGCCCAACGTCGGGGGCGAACACCGGGGAGCTGTTTTTT. It specifies CACPTSGANTGELFF.

CDR3 DNA: TGTGCCAGCAGCTTGGTGGCAGGGTCTGGGGCCAACGTCCTGACTTTC. Translated: CASSLVAGSGANVLTF. J is TRBJ2-6 and V is TRBV5-4; D is perhaps TRBD1 (5 bases). V lost 0 bases to trimming and J lost 1 base, with 8 bases between them. The CDR3 consists of 16 residues. CDR1 is SGHNT and CDR2 is YYREEE in the germline V gene (reference sequence).

This clone is a singleton in its sample. The CDR3 DNA reads TGTGCCAGCAGCTTAGGACTAGCGGGAGTGCTAGCCAAAAACATTCAGTACTTC. It codes for CASSLGLAGVLAKNIQYF. This sequence joins TRBV7-2 and TRBJ2-4, with 12 nucleotides matching TRBD2. CDR1 and CDR2 (germline): SGHTA, FQGNSA. There are 18 residues in the CDR3. V lost 1 base and J lost 0; bases outside the gene matches: 4. The full variable domain, completed using reference TRBV7-2 and TRBJ2-4, is GAGVSQSPSNKVTEKGKDVELRCDPISGHTALYWYRQSLGQGLEFLIYFQGNSAPDKSGLPSDRFSAERTGGSVSTLTIQRTQQEDSAVYLCASSLGLAGVLAKNIQYFGAGTRLSVL.